This entry lists 17 T cell receptor beta chains sequenced from one sample in a study of technical replicates of blood from several donors. This table comes from immunoSEQ multiplex PCR, and its TCRdb copy is limited to in-frame clones, with some not included. Of approximately 76,000 clones detected, 91% appear once; the ten largest clones hold 0.2% to 0.25%. The specimen was T cells isolated from PBMCs. Source of these receptors: a human donor in good health.

V and J are TRBV15 and TRBJ2-3, with TRBD1 matching over 11 bases. Unmatched junction bases numbered 2, after V lost 3 bases and J lost 3 bases. The germline V gene has CDR1 LNHNV and CDR2 YYDKDF (reference sequence). The CDR3 contains 15 residues. The CDR3 here is CATSSRDRGTDTQYF. DNA for the CDR3: TGTGCCACCAGCAGCCGGGACAGGGGGACAGATACGCAGTATTTT.

The rearrangement joins TRBV12-1 to TRBJ2-5; the table's TRBD2 call for D was not verified on the DNA. TRBV12-1 is a documented pseudogene. There are 17 residues in the CDR3. CDR3 DNA: TGTGCCAGCAGCTTTTACCCCGAAGGAGGGCCCTTAAGCGGACTGTACTTC. It is translated as CASSFYPEGGPLSGLYF.

The J gene is TRBJ2-5, the V gene TRBV2; 7 bases map to TRBD2. J lost 4 bases, V lost 4 bases, and 9 bases had no gene match. The CDR3 extends over 15 amino acids. The germline V gene has CDR1 SNHLY and CDR2 FYNNEI. DNA of the CDR3: TGTGCCAGCAGTGGTCTGGCGGGAGTCAGAGAGACCCAGTACTTC. Translating it yields CASSGLAGVRETQYF.

The V call is TRBV10-2, the J call TRBJ2-5; D gene uncertain. CDR1 is WSHSY, CDR2 SAAADI, per germline. The V end was cut by 4 bases, the J end by 5 bases, with 5 bases between. The CDR3 has 11 residues. The CDR3 DNA is TGCGCCAGCAGTGCCGGGGAGACCCAGTACTTC. It codes for CASSAGETQYF.

The chain is built from TRBV5-6 and TRBJ2-7; D remains ambiguous. The CDR3 is 14 amino acids. Germline V CDR1 and CDR2: SGHDT, YYEEEE. V lost 2 bases and J lost 3, with 12 bases in between. The CDR3 loop is CASSFTGYVYEQYF. In nucleotides, the CDR3 is TGTGCCAGCAGCTTTACGGGTTACGTCTACGAGCAGTACTTC.

The chain uses TRBV10-2 and TRBJ2-3, with TRBD1 matching 7 bases. This CDR3 has 16 amino acids. Germline trimming cut 2 bases from V and 7 bases from J; bases unmatched to any gene: 12. CDR1 WSHSY and CDR2 SAAADI come from the germline V gene. CDR3: CASSEDGTAIPYTQYF. The CDR3, as DNA: TGCGCCAGCAGTGAGGACGGGACAGCCATTCCTTATACGCAGTATTTT.

The J gene is TRBJ2-1, the V gene TRBV2, with 8 bases matching TRBD1. From germline, CDR1 is SNHLY and CDR2 FYNNEI. V lost 5 bases, J lost 6 bases, and 12 bases stayed unmatched. The CDR3 runs to 16 residues. In nucleotides, the CDR3 is TGTGCCAGCAGTAGGAATGGACAGGGCTCACCCAATGAGCAGTTCTTC. Translated: CASSRNGQGSPNEQFF.

The chain couples TRBV13 to TRBJ2-1; the D gene is possibly TRBD2 (6 bases). Between the trimmed V and J ends, which lost 3 bases and 8 bases, there was a span of 17 bases. CDR3 length equals 15 residues. In germline, CDR1 is PRHDT, CDR2 FYEKMQ (reference sequence). The CDR3 region is CASSLQGLQQDEQFF. Here the CDR3 DNA reads TGTGCCAGCAGCTTGCAGGGACTCCAGCAAGATGAGCAGTTCTTC.

This chain connects TRBV5-1 to TRBJ1-1; TRBD1 is a possible D gene (6 bases). V lost 6 bases and J 2 bases, leaving 14 bases between the germline ends. The CDR3 is 14 amino acids. Germline CDR1 is SGHRS and CDR2 is YFSETQ. The CDR3 here is CASNIGGGNTEAFF. In DNA, the CDR3 is TGCGCCAGCAACATAGGGGGGGGCAACACTGAAGCTTTCTTT.

J is TRBJ2-2 and V is TRBV15, with 7 bases aligning to TRBD1. With 0 bases clipped from V and 4 bases from J, the junction kept 2 bases outside the gene matches. Germline V gives CDR1 LNHNV, CDR2 YYDKDF (reference sequence). CDR3 length equals 15 residues. For the CDR3, the DNA is TGTGCCACCAGCAGAGAACAGGGGAGCACCGGGGAGCTGTTTTTT. Translated, it gives CATSREQGSTGELFF.

This clone was detected once. The chain joins TRBV11-1 to TRBJ2-3; 9 nucleotides align to TRBD1. Germline lookup yields CDR1 SGHAT and CDR2 FQDESV (reference sequence). V lost 2 bases, J lost 4 bases, and 10 bases stayed unmatched. The CDR3 runs to 17 residues. The CDR3 coding sequence is TGTGCCAGCAGCTTACAGGGACAGGGTACTTTCGCAGATACGCAGTATTTT. Translating gives CASSLQGQGTFADTQYF.

This chain joins TRBV5-6 and TRBJ2-1; perhaps TRBD1 as D (5 bases). Germline loops: CDR1 SGHDT, CDR2 YYEEEE. This CDR3 has 14 amino acids. V lost 2 bases to trimming and J lost 4 bases, with 10 bases between them. The CDR3 DNA is TGTGCCAGCAGCTTCCAGGGTAGGTACAATGAGCAGTTCTTC. Its translation: CASSFQGRYNEQFF.

The chain carries TRBV7-3 and TRBJ2-1; 7 nucleotides match TRBD2. The CDR3 has 17 amino acids. Trimming at V came to 2 bases and at J to 2 bases, leaving 9 bases not matched to a gene. The germline gives CDR1 SGHTA, CDR2 FQGTGA. CDR3 bases: TGTGCCAGCAGCTTAGGGATCGGTGGGGGGGCCTACAATGAGCAGTTCTTC. Protein sequence: CASSLGIGGGAYNEQFF. Variable domain in full (rest from reference TRBV7-3 and TRBJ2-1): GAGVSQTPSNKVTEKGKYVELRCDPISGHTALYWYRQSLGQGPEFLIYFQGTGAADDSGLPNDRFFAVRPEGSVSTLKIQRTERGDSAVYLCASSLGIGGGAYNEQFFGPGTRLTVL.

The chain couples TRBV2 to TRBJ2-1, with D possibly being TRBD2 (7 bases). This CDR3 contains 17 residues. V gave up 7 bases and J gave up 8 bases, with 27 bases separating them. CDR1 and CDR2 (germline): SNHLY, FYNNEI. The DNA for the CDR3 is TGTGCCAGCAAGAGGAGCTTTTTAGGGGGGGCGAGGGATGAGCAGTTCTTC. Residues: CASKRSFLGGARDEQFF.

J is TRBJ2-2 and V is TRBV2; tentatively, D is TRBD1 (6 bases). This CDR3 spans 14 amino acids. CDR1 is SNHLY and CDR2 is FYNNEI in the germline V gene. Trimming removed 7 bases at V and 1 base at J, with 10 bases between. CDR3 sequence reads: CASMRGLNTGELFF. As DNA, the CDR3 is TGTGCCAGCATGAGGGGGTTGAACACCGGGGAGCTGTTTTTT.

V is TRBV5-4 and J is TRBJ1-1; D is unresolved. Per germline, CDR1 SGHNT and CDR2 YYREEE (reference sequence). V lost 5 bases and J 5 bases, leaving 10 bases between the germline ends. The CDR3 contains 12 residues. This CDR3 reads CASSLSTTEAFF. The CDR3 nucleotides are TGTGCCAGCAGTTTGAGTACAACTGAAGCTTTCTTT.

This clone is a singleton in its sample. The J gene is TRBJ2-7, the V gene TRBV7-9, with unresolved D. The CDR3 contains 14 residues. Trimming pared 0 bases from V and 2 bases from J, leaving 8 bases between. Germline loops: CDR1 SEHNR, CDR2 FQNEAQ (reference sequence). Written as DNA, the CDR3 is TGTGCCAGCAGCTTAGCGGCCGATCCCTACGAGCAGTACTTC. Protein sequence: CASSLAADPYEQYF.